This T cell receptor beta chain was identified during a study of neurological immune-mediated disorders. The cDNA came from 5'RACE with 10-nucleotide random UMIs. Every sequencing run drew on 15-18 subjects and yielded over 190 million TCR-beta sequences. TCRdb re-called the 5' RACE reads through MiXCR, storing one row per CDR3 protein. This sample has roughly 38,000 distinct CDR3 sequences; 11% occur once, and the top ten carry around 3.9%. Time point denoted: technical triplicate 1. The germline V gene encodes CDR1 SQVTM and CDR2 ANQGSEA. The J segment lost 6 bases and the V segment lost 4 bases, leaving 7 bases of the junction unmatched. This CDR3 has 13 residues. This clonotype was counted many times.

The sequenced sample consisted of PBMCs. The receptor comes from a man in his 60s with HTLV-1-associated myelopathy (HAM/TSP). The gene calls are TRBV29-1 and TRBJ1-1, with TRBD1 matching over 8 bases. The chain's CDR3 is CSVGGQGGAEAFF. In DNA form, the CDR3 reads TGCAGCGTTGGAGGACAGGGAGGGGCTGAAGCTTTCTTT.